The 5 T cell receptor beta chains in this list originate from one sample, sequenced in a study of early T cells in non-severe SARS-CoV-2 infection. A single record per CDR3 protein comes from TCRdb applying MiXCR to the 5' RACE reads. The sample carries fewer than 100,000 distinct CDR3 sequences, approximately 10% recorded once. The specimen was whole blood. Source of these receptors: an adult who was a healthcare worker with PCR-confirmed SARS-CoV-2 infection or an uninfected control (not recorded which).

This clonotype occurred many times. The CDR3 loop reads CASSRQGDYGYTF. The CDR3 DNA sequence: TGTGCCAGCTCACGACAGGGTGACTATGGCTACACCTTC. V gene TRBV18 combines with J gene TRBJ1-2, with TRBD1 matching over 7 bases. This CDR3 is 13 amino acids long. Germline V lookup: CDR1 KGHSH, CDR2 LQKENI. V trimming: 4 bases; J trimming: 3 bases; junction bases outside the gene matches: 2.

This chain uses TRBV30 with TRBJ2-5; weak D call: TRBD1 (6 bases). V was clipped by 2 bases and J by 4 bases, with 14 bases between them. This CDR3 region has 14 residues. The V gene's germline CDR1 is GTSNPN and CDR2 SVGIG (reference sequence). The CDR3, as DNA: TGTGCCTGGAGTCCACAGGGAATGCGAGAGACCCAGTACTTC. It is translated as CAWSPQGMRETQYF.

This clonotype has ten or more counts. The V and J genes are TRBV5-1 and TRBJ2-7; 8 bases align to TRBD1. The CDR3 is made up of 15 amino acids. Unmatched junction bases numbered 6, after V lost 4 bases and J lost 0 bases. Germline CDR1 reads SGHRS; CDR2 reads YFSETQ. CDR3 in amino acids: CASSRGQDISYEQYF. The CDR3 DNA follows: TGCGCCAGCAGCAGGGGACAGGACATCTCCTACGAGCAGTACTTC.

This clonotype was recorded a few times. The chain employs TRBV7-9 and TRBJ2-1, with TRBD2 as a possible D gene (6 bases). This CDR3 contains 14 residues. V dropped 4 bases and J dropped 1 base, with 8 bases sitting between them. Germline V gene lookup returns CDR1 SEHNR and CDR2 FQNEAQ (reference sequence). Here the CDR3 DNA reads TGTGCCAGCAGCTCAGCGGGTTCCTACAATGAGCAGTTCTTC. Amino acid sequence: CASSSAGSYNEQFF.

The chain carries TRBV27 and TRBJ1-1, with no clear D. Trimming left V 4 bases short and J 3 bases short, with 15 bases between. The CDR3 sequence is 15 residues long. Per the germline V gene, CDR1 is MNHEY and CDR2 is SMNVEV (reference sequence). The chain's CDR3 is CASSSPSRRHTEAFF. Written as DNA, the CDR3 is TGTGCCAGCAGTTCCCCCTCCCGCCGGCACACTGAAGCTTTCTTT.